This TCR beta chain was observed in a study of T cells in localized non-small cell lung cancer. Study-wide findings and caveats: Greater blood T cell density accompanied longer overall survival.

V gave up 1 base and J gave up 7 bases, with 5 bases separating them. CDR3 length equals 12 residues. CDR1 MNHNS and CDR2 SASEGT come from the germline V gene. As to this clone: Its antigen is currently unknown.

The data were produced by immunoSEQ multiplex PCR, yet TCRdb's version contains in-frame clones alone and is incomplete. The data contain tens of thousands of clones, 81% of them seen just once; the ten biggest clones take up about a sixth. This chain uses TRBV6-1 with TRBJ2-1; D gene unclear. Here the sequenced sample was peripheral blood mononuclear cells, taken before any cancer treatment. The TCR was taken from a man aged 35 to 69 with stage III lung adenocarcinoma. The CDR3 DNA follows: TGTGCCAGCAGTGAAGTGATTAATGAGCAGTTCTTC. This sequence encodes CASSEVINEQFF.